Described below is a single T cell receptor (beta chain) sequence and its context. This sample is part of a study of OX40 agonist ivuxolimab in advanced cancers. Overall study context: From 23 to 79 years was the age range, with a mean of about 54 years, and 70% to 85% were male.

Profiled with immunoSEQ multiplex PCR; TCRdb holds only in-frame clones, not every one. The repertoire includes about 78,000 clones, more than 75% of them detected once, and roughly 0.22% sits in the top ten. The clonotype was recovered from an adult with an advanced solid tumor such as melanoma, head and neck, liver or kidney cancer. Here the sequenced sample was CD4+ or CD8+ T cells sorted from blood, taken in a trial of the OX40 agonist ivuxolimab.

CDR3 amino acids: CASSGGTSGYPYNEQFF. The CDR3 DNA reads TGTGCCAGCAGTGGGGGAACTAGCGGGTATCCCTACAATGAGCAGTTCTTC. The V gene is TRBV6-1, the J gene TRBJ2-1; 9 bases are a match to TRBD2. J was trimmed by 2 bases and V by 4 bases; bases with no gene match: 9. This CDR3 is built from 17 residues. The germline V gene encodes CDR1 MNHNS and CDR2 SASEGT.